These 32 T cell receptor beta chains originate from one sample sequenced in a study of shared clonotypes between healthy human individuals. Generated by immunoSEQ multiplex PCR, the TCRdb table keeps only in-frame clones and is missing some. The repertoire holds under 2,500,000 clones, nearly 97% seen once, with roughly 0.13% in the top ten. The material sequenced was naive CD4+ T cells sorted from blood. Indicated subset: CD45RA+ positively selected. The source is a man younger than 35 in good health.

This chain links TRBV6-5 with TRBJ2-2; unclear D gene. The CDR3 is 13 amino acids. V lost 5 bases and J 0 bases, leaving 4 bases between the germline ends. Germline CDR1 and CDR2: MNHEY and SVGAGI. The CDR3 here is CASSQANTGELFF. CDR3 nucleotides: TGTGCCAGCAGTCAAGCGAACACCGGGGAGCTGTTTTTT.

V usage is TRBV27 and J usage is TRBJ2-3; possibly TRBD2 for D (6 bases). Germline V gene lookup returns CDR1 MNHEY and CDR2 SMNVEV (reference sequence). V lost 3 bases and J lost 4, with 11 bases in between. This CDR3 contains 14 residues. The CDR3 protein is CASSFIQRADTQYF. In DNA, the CDR3 is TGTGCCAGCAGTTTTATTCAGCGGGCAGATACGCAGTATTTT.

The chain links TRBV5-1 to TRBJ1-2; 8 nucleotides align to TRBD1. This CDR3 comprises 15 residues. V lost 4 bases to trimming and J lost 6 bases; unmatched junction nucleotides: 11. CDR1 is SGHRS and CDR2 is YFSETQ in the germline V gene. The CDR3 DNA is TGCGCCAGCAGCCTAGCTCCCGGACAGGGACATGGCTACACCTTC. Amino acids: CASSLAPGQGHGYTF. Drawing the rest from reference TRBV5-1 and TRBJ1-2, the complete variable domain is KAGVTQTPRYLIKTRGQQVTLSCSPISGHRSVSWYQQTPGQGLQFLFEYFSETQRNKGNFPGRFSGRQFSNSRSEMNVSTLELGDSALYLCASSLAPGQGHGYTFGSGTRLTVV.

The chain joins TRBV18 to TRBJ2-7; D unresolved. Germline values: CDR1 KGHSH, CDR2 LQKENI. This CDR3 comprises 16 residues. V lost 2 bases and J lost 3, with 17 bases in between. The CDR3 spells CASSPYVRTLNYEQYF. The CDR3, as DNA: TGTGCCAGCTCACCATATGTACGGACCTTGAACTACGAGCAGTACTTC.

The chain combines TRBV29-1 with TRBJ1-1; possibly TRBD1 for D (5 bases). V dropped 6 bases and J dropped 1 base, with 12 bases sitting between them. This CDR3 has 13 residues. Germline CDR1 reads SQVTM; CDR2 reads ANQGSEA. CDR3 sequence: CSVRGRANTEAFF. CDR3 coding DNA: TGCAGCGTGAGGGGCAGGGCGAACACTGAAGCTTTCTTT.

The chain has TRBV7-2 and TRBJ1-2, with a tentative D call TRBD1 (5 bases). CDR3 size: 12 residues. Germline assignment: CDR1 SGHTA and CDR2 FQGNSA. Trimming removed 5 bases at V and 5 bases at J, with 9 bases between. This chain's CDR3 is CASSTRQYGYTF. In nucleotides, the CDR3 is TGTGCCAGCAGCACCCGACAGTATGGCTACACCTTC. Together with reference TRBV7-2 and TRBJ1-2, the CDR3 gives the full variable domain: GAGVSQSPSNKVTEKGKDVELRCDPISGHTALYWYRQSLGQGLEFLIYFQGNSAPDKSGLPSDRFSAERTGGSVSTLTIQRTQQEDSAVYLCASSTRQYGYTFGSGTRLTVV.

Turning to this clone: Other DNA sequences within the sample encode an identical CDR3. The CDR3 region is CASSLAPSPHNEQFF. CDR3 sequence (DNA): TGTGCCAGCAGCTTAGCTCCTAGTCCCCACAATGAGCAGTTCTTC. V gene TRBV7-2 combines with J gene TRBJ2-1; D remains unclear. Deletions cut 0 bases from V and 5 bases from J, with 11 bases between. The germline CDR1 and CDR2 sequences are SGHTA and FQGNSA. CDR3 length equals 15 residues.

There are a few counts of this clone. This sample also contains other DNA sequences that code for the same CDR3. The rearrangement links TRBV5-1 to TRBJ1-3; unclear D gene. Germline V gene lookup returns CDR1 SGHRS and CDR2 YFSETQ. V dropped 0 bases and J dropped 1 base, with 11 bases sitting between them. CDR3 length: 16 amino acids. The CDR3 is CASSLAGGSSGNTIYF. CDR3 nucleotide sequence: TGCGCCAGCAGCTTGGCGGGAGGATCGTCTGGAAACACCATATATTTT.

The rearrangement uses TRBV11-2 and TRBJ2-5; no clear D gene. Germline lookup yields CDR1 SGHAT and CDR2 FQNNGV. CDR3 size: 13 residues. V lost 4 bases and J 5 bases, leaving 11 bases between the germline ends. The CDR3 nucleotides read TGTGCCAGCAGCTCGGCACTCTTCGAGACCCAGTACTTC. This encodes CASSSALFETQYF.

This clone was recorded only once. The gene calls are TRBV2 and TRBJ1-2; maybe TRBD1 (6 bases). The germline gives CDR1 SNHLY, CDR2 FYNNEI. Trimming left V 10 bases short and J 4 bases short, with 22 bases between. The CDR3 length is 15 residues. The CDR3 is CATNTGFGAFYGYTF. CDR3 DNA sequence: TGTGCCACAAATACAGGGTTTGGGGCCTTCTATGGCTACACCTTC.

The J gene is TRBJ1-1, the V gene TRBV5-4, with 11 positions matching TRBD1. J was trimmed by 1 base and V by 4 bases; bases with no gene match: 9. CDR1 is SGHNT, CDR2 YYREEE, per germline (reference sequence). The CDR3 runs 17 residues. In DNA form, the CDR3 reads TGTGCCAGCAGCACTTTCGGACAGGGGGCAGGGAACACTGAAGCTTTCTTT. The encoded protein is CASSTFGQGAGNTEAFF.

The V gene is TRBV10-1, the J gene TRBJ2-5; 9 nucleotides agree with TRBD1. Trimming removed 3 bases from V and 4 bases from J; junction bases left unmatched: 6. The CDR3 is 15 residues long. The V gene's germline CDR1 is WNHNN and CDR2 SYGVQD (reference sequence). The CDR3 region is CASSESGTGPETQYF. DNA for the CDR3: TGCGCCAGCAGTGAAAGCGGGACAGGGCCAGAGACCCAGTACTTC.

The rearrangement joins TRBV29-1 to TRBJ2-7; unclear D gene. V lost 5 bases and J lost 1, with 15 bases in between. Germline V gene data show CDR1 as SQVTM and CDR2 as ANQGSEA. CDR3 length equals 14 residues. In DNA form, the CDR3 reads TGCAGCGTTATTTGGACCGCACGGTCCTACGAGCAGTACTTC. This codes for CSVIWTARSYEQYF.

The chain combines TRBV18 with TRBJ2-3; D not certain. The V end lost 6 bases, the J end lost 5 bases, and 15 bases lay between the germline ends. Germline CDR1 KGHSH, CDR2 LQKENI. This CDR3 is built from 14 residues. The CDR3 reads CASSQTAWGDTQYF. In DNA form, the CDR3 reads TGTGCCAGCTCTCAAACAGCATGGGGAGATACGCAGTATTTT.

The CDR3 bases are TGCGCCAGCAGCCTGACTAGCGACCTCTACAATGAGCAGTTCTTC. Protein: CASSLTSDLYNEQFF. The rearrangement joins TRBV4-1 to TRBJ2-1, with 8 bases fitting TRBD2. This CDR3 region has 15 residues. Per the germline V gene, CDR1 is MGHRA and CDR2 is YSYEKL. Trimming removed 4 bases from V and 3 bases from J; junction bases left unmatched: 5.

J is TRBJ1-4 and V is TRBV29-1, with D uncertain. The CDR3 totals 14 residues. Trimming removed 5 bases at V and 8 bases at J, with 18 bases between. Germline lookup yields CDR1 SQVTM and CDR2 ANQGSEA. DNA for the CDR3: TGCAGCGTTACCTTCGGACCCCGGCGGGAAAAACTGTTTTTT. It translates to CSVTFGPRREKLFF.

The chain links TRBV9 to TRBJ2-2, with TRBD1 matching over 8 bases. The CDR3 sequence is 16 residues long. In germline, CDR1 is SGDLS, CDR2 YYNGEE. V shed 2 bases and J 7 bases; nucleotides not matched to a gene: 10. CDR3: CASSVTTGTGFGELFF. In DNA form, the CDR3 reads TGTGCCAGCAGCGTGACAACCGGGACAGGATTCGGGGAGCTGTTTTTT. Filled out from reference TRBV9 and TRBJ2-2, the complete variable domain reads DSGVTQTPKHLITATGQRVTLRCSPRSGDLSVYWYQQSLDQGLQFLIQYYNGEERAKGNILERFSAQQFPDLHSELNLSSLELGDSALYFCASSVTTGTGFGELFFGEGSRLTVL.

The V and J genes are TRBV9 and TRBJ2-7, with 8 bases aligning to TRBD1. Germline V gene sequence: CDR1 SGDLS, CDR2 YYNGEE. Trimming took 0 bases from V and 7 from J; bases not matched to a gene: 6. The CDR3 length is 14 residues. The CDR3, as DNA: TGTGCCAGCAGCGTAGAGCAGGGGGCTAAAGAGCAGTACTTC. It codes for CASSVEQGAKEQYF.

V usage is TRBV30 and J usage is TRBJ1-4; 7 nucleotides align to TRBD1. Germline V lookup: CDR1 GTSNPN, CDR2 SVGIG (reference sequence). The CDR3 has 13 amino acids. V lost 8 bases to trimming and J lost 4 bases; unmatched junction nucleotides: 7. DNA for the CDR3: TGTGCCGGGAATCAGGGGGTTAATGAAAAACTGTTTTTT. It translates to CAGNQGVNEKLFF.

The V gene is TRBV2, the J gene TRBJ2-2; maybe TRBD2 (7 bases). CDR1 is SNHLY and CDR2 is FYNNEI in the germline V gene. Trimming removed 7 bases at V and 0 bases at J, with 12 bases between. The CDR3 loop spans 15 amino acids. CDR3 bases: TGTGCCAGCACCCGGGGGGCAGCGAACACCGGGGAGCTGTTTTTT. Its protein is CASTRGAANTGELFF.

This rearrangement joins TRBV18 to TRBJ2-7; TRBD2 matches 10 bases. Germline-derived CDR1 and CDR2 are KGHSH and LQKENI. The junction had 9 bases not matched to a gene; V was cut back by 1 base and J by 0 bases. The CDR3 loop spans 18 amino acids. CDR3 loop: CASSPLGPASGSSYEQYF. The DNA for the CDR3 is TGTGCCAGCTCACCACTGGGGCCGGCTAGCGGGAGCTCCTACGAGCAGTACTTC.

The DNA of the CDR3 is TGTGCTAGTGGAACGGGACAGGACACCGGGGAGCTGTTTTTT. Translation: CASGTGQDTGELFF. This sequence joins TRBV12-5 and TRBJ2-2; 8 bases line up with TRBD1. After removal of 6 bases from V and 3 bases from J, the junction contained 3 bases not matched to a gene. Germline CDR1 and CDR2: LGHNT and FRNRAP. CDR3 length: 14 amino acids.

With respect to this clone: The sample holds other DNA sequences that translate to the same CDR3. This chain uses TRBV6-5 with TRBJ1-1; D remains ambiguous. The germline V gene encodes CDR1 MNHEY and CDR2 SVGAGI. The CDR3 has 13 amino acids. Trimming removed 6 bases from V and 4 bases from J, with 12 bases in between. The CDR3 spells CASSNGRGTEAFF. CDR3 in DNA: TGTGCCAGCAGCAACGGGCGTGGCACTGAAGCTTTCTTT.

In its sample, this clone was seen once. V gene TRBV2 combines with J gene TRBJ2-1, with D unresolved. Per the germline V gene, CDR1 is SNHLY and CDR2 is FYNNEI. CDR3 length: 15 amino acids. V lost 5 bases, J lost 2 bases, and 13 bases lay in between. CDR3 nucleotides: TGTGCCAGCAGTACTCCGGGCCAGACCTACAATGAGCAGTTCTTC. Amino acid sequence: CASSTPGQTYNEQFF.

This clone showed up just a few times. This same CDR3 is encoded by further DNA sequences in the sample. The chain combines TRBV30 with TRBJ1-6; D not resolved. The germline V gene has CDR1 GTSNPN and CDR2 SVGIG (reference sequence). The CDR3 has 13 residues. With 1 base removed from V and 7 bases from J, the gap between germline ends came to 8 bases. CDR3 sequence reads: CAWSGQDNSPLHF. The CDR3 DNA reads TGTGCCTGGAGTGGGCAAGACAATTCACCCCTCCACTTT.

This rearrangement joins TRBV10-3 to TRBJ2-5, with D unclear. In germline, CDR1 is ENHRY, CDR2 SYGVKD. The CDR3 extends over 12 amino acids. The V and J ends lost 3 bases and 5 bases respectively, with 7 bases between them. The CDR3: CAISEERETQYF. The CDR3 nucleotides are TGTGCCATCAGTGAAGAGAGGGAGACCCAGTACTTC.

The rearrangement links TRBV7-2 to TRBJ2-5, with TRBD2 identical over 7 bases. The DNA end is a closer match to TRBJ2-7, so the J assignment may be wrong. This CDR3 region has 15 residues. In germline, CDR1 is SGHTA, CDR2 FQGNSA. The CDR3 DNA reads as TGTGCCAGCAGCTTAGACGGACTAGGACGGTACGAGCAGTACTTC. Encoded protein: CASSLDGLGRYEQYF.

This clone is a singleton in its sample. The chain links TRBV5-1 to TRBJ1-3; D gene ambiguous. This CDR3 has 14 amino acids. Trimming shortened V by 0 bases and J by 4 bases, and 8 bases separated the two germline ends. Germline assignment: CDR1 SGHRS and CDR2 YFSETQ. The CDR3 loop is CASSLDPLGNTIYF. The CDR3 DNA reads TGCGCCAGCAGCTTGGATCCCCTCGGAAACACCATATATTTT. The whole variable domain, remainder taken from reference TRBV5-1 and TRBJ1-3, is KAGVTQTPRYLIKTRGQQVTLSCSPISGHRSVSWYQQTPGQGLQFLFEYFSETQRNKGNFPGRFSGRQFSNSRSEMNVSTLELGDSALYLCASSLDPLGNTIYFGEGSWLTVV.

V is TRBV10-3 and J is TRBJ2-7, with a possible D match to TRBD2 (6 bases). Germline V gene sequence: CDR1 ENHRY, CDR2 SYGVKD. V gave up 3 bases and J gave up 6 bases, with 15 bases separating them. The CDR3 loop spans 14 amino acids. The CDR3 reads CAISDRLASIEQYF. CDR3 bases: TGTGCCATCAGTGACAGGCTAGCGTCGATCGAGCAGTACTTC.

V and J are TRBV6-5 and TRBJ2-7, with a weak D call TRBD1 (6 bases). The germline CDR1 and CDR2 sequences are MNHEY and SVGAGI. V was clipped by 6 bases and J by 0 bases, with 9 bases between them. This CDR3 comprises 13 residues. The CDR3 sequence: CASSGTSSYEQYF. In DNA form, the CDR3 reads TGTGCCAGCAGCGGGACATCCTCCTACGAGCAGTACTTC.

V is TRBV7-9 and J is TRBJ1-3; D is possibly TRBD1 (6 bases). V dropped 6 bases and J dropped 2 bases, with 11 bases sitting between them. The CDR3 extends over 14 amino acids. CDR1 is SEHNR and CDR2 is FQNEAQ in the germline V gene (reference sequence). CDR3 DNA sequence: TGTGCCAGCAGTGCCACAGGGACTGGAAACACCATATATTTT. This codes for CASSATGTGNTIYF.

This clone has just one count. The chain joins TRBV28 to TRBJ1-2; maybe TRBD1 (6 bases). CDR1 is MDHEN, CDR2 SYDVKM, per germline. Trimming cost V 6 bases and J 6 bases, with 14 bases left between them. The CDR3 spans 13 residues. The CDR3 protein is CASSLTGPNGYTF. In DNA form, the CDR3 reads TGTGCCAGCAGCTTGACAGGCCCCAATGGCTACACCTTC.